A single sample is the source of the 29 T cell receptor beta chains below, sequenced in a study of blood T cell repertoires in COVID-19. The assay was immunoSEQ multiplex PCR, and TCRdb's table has in-frame clones only and misses some. The data contain 250,000 or so clones, approximately 90% of them seen just once; the ten biggest clones take up less than 3%. The sequencing input was peripheral blood. The receptor set was obtained from a woman aged 30 to 39 with active or convalescent COVID-19.

Written as DNA, the CDR3 is TGTGCCAGCAGCCTTCTAGCGGGGTCGGATACGCAGTATTTT. As protein: CASSLLAGSDTQYF. The V call is TRBV3-1 (or the pseudogene TRBV3-2), the J call TRBJ2-3, with 9 nucleotides matching TRBD2. The CDR3 is 14 residues long. V lost 4 bases and J lost 6; bases outside the gene matches: 5. Germline loops: CDR1 LGHDT, CDR2 YNNKEL (reference sequence).

The rearrangement uses TRBV27 and TRBJ2-7; maybe TRBD1 (7 bases). This CDR3 region has 14 residues. Germline values: CDR1 MNHEY, CDR2 SMNVEV (reference sequence). V gave up 5 bases and J gave up 2 bases, with 13 bases separating them. In DNA, the CDR3 is TGTGCCAGCAGTCTCCGGGGGACAGCCTACGAGCAGTACTTC. Residues: CASSLRGTAYEQYF.

V is TRBV6-5 and J is TRBJ1-1, with 7 nucleotides matching TRBD1. V shed 6 bases, J shed 11 bases, and the junction held 15 bases outside the gene matches. In germline, CDR1 is MNHEY, CDR2 SVGAGI. The length of the CDR3 is 14 residues. CDR3 sequence reads: CASSPTGMVVGAFF. CDR3 bases: TGTGCCAGCAGCCCGACAGGGATGGTGGTGGGGGCTTTCTTT.

The rearrangement joins TRBV7-3 to TRBJ2-3; no firm D call. The CDR3 consists of 15 residues. Germline V CDR1 and CDR2: SGHTA, FQGTGA. V lost 5 bases and J 2 bases, leaving 14 bases between the germline ends. The CDR3 loop reads CASSQTTNPTDTQYF. CDR3 bases: TGTGCCAGCAGCCAAACGACAAACCCCACAGATACGCAGTATTTT. Filled out from reference TRBV7-3 and TRBJ2-3, the complete variable domain reads GAGVSQTPSNKVTEKGKYVELRCDPISGHTALYWYRQSLGQGPEFLIYFQGTGAADDSGLPNDRFFAVRPEGSVSTLKIQRTERGDSAVYLCASSQTTNPTDTQYFGPGTRLTVL.

The rearrangement joins TRBV18 to TRBJ1-1; D perhaps matches TRBD1 (6 bases). The V gene lost 1 base and the J gene lost 3 bases, with 12 bases spanning the gap. CDR1 is KGHSH, CDR2 LQKENI, per germline. CDR3 size: 15 residues. The DNA of the CDR3 is TGTGCCAGCTCACCACGACAGGCTAGGGACACTGAAGCTTTCTTT. Protein sequence: CASSPRQARDTEAFF.

This chain uses TRBV9 with TRBJ2-3, with 9 bases matching TRBD2. This CDR3 has 15 residues. Germline trimming cut 4 bases from V and 3 bases from J; bases unmatched to any gene: 6. Germline CDR1 and CDR2: SGDLS and YYNGEE. The CDR3 spells CASSYGRGGTDTQYF. In DNA form, the CDR3 reads TGTGCCAGCAGCTATGGGCGGGGGGGAACAGATACGCAGTATTTT.

This rearrangement joins TRBV5-5 to TRBJ1-5; 8 bases line up with TRBD1. Trimming took 4 bases from V and 3 from J; bases not matched to a gene: 6. Germline lookup yields CDR1 SGHKS and CDR2 YYEKEE (reference sequence). The CDR3 extends over 15 amino acids. Written as DNA, the CDR3 is TGTGCCAGCAGCCTGATACAGGGGGTCAATCAGCCCCAGCATTTT. This translates into CASSLIQGVNQPQHF.

CDR3 loop: CASSLGGQGYTF. In DNA form, the CDR3 reads TGTGCCAGCAGTTTAGGGGGACAGGGCTACACCTTC. The rearrangement joins TRBV12-3 or TRBV12-4 to TRBJ1-2, with TRBD1 matching over 7 bases. The length of the CDR3 is 12 residues. J gave up 8 bases and V 1 base, and 1 base lay outside the gene matches.

The chain recombines TRBV5-1 with TRBJ1-1; D is ambiguous. The CDR3 loop spans 13 amino acids. Germline loops: CDR1 SGHRS, CDR2 YFSETQ. Trimming shortened V by 3 bases and J by 0 bases, and 6 bases separated the two germline ends. In DNA, the CDR3 is TGCGCCAGCAGCTCCCTATTGAACACTGAAGCTTTCTTT. It encodes CASSSLLNTEAFF.

The rearrangement links TRBV6-6 to TRBJ1-5; a weak D match, TRBD1 (5 bases). V was clipped by 2 bases and J by 0 bases, with 11 bases between them. The CDR3 runs 16 residues. CDR1 is MNHNY and CDR2 is SVGAGI in the germline V gene (reference sequence). Here the CDR3 reads CASSYGGTTSNQPQHF. The CDR3 DNA follows: TGTGCCAGCAGTTACGGGGGGACTACTAGCAATCAGCCCCAGCATTTT.

This chain links TRBV28 with TRBJ1-1; D is perhaps TRBD1 (6 bases). CDR3 size: 14 residues. Trimming shortened V by 4 bases and J by 5 bases, and 14 bases separated the two germline ends. Germline CDR1 reads MDHEN; CDR2 reads SYDVKM. The CDR3 region is CASSSGQQATEAFF. CDR3 DNA sequence: TGTGCCAGCAGTTCCGGACAGCAGGCGACTGAAGCTTTCTTT.

This chain joins TRBV14 and TRBJ2-5; no definite D call. The CDR3 length is 14 residues. The V end was cut by 0 bases, the J end by 5 bases, with 10 bases between. Looked up from germline, CDR1 is SGHDN and CDR2 is FVKESK. The CDR3 loop reads CASSQDWRHETQYF. Here the CDR3 DNA reads TGTGCCAGCAGCCAAGATTGGCGACACGAGACCCAGTACTTC.

V is TRBV24-1 and J is TRBJ2-7; D is perhaps TRBD1 (6 bases). The CDR3 runs to 14 residues. V lost 4 bases to trimming and J lost 2 bases, with 11 bases between them. Germline CDR1 is KGHDR and CDR2 is SFDVKD. Written as DNA, the CDR3 is TGTGCCACCAGTGACTCGAGGGGGACCTACGAGCAGTACTTC. As protein: CATSDSRGTYEQYF.

The chain has TRBV3-1 (or the pseudogene TRBV3-2) and TRBJ2-1, with unresolved D. This CDR3 spans 13 amino acids. Between the trimmed V and J ends, which lost 3 bases and 8 bases, there was a span of 11 bases. The germline V gene has CDR1 LGHDT and CDR2 YNNKEL (reference sequence). CDR3 coding DNA: TGTGCCAGCAGCCAGCCAACTCGGGATGAGCAGTTCTTC. Translating gives CASSQPTRDEQFF.

A note on this clone: The sample carries other DNA sequences with the same CDR3. This CDR3 is CASRVDRNYGYTF. The CDR3 DNA reads as TGTGCCAGTAGAGTAGACAGGAACTATGGCTACACCTTC. The chain uses TRBV19 and TRBJ1-2; maybe TRBD1 (6 bases). Germline V CDR1 and CDR2: LNHDA, SQIVND (reference sequence). The CDR3 has 13 residues. V lost 6 bases, J lost 2 bases, and 10 bases lay in between.

This clone was picked up one time. This chain links TRBV28 with TRBJ1-6; maybe TRBD1 (6 bases). CDR1 and CDR2 (germline): MDHEN, SYDVKM. The CDR3 covers 16 residues. V was cut by 2 bases and J by 1 base, with 9 bases left in between. CDR3 loop: CASSLRQGSYNSPLHF. The CDR3 bases are TGTGCCAGCAGTTTAAGGCAGGGGTCCTATAATTCACCCCTCCACTTT.

This clone was seen a handful of times. V and J are TRBV2 and TRBJ1-2, with 7 nucleotides matching TRBD1. This CDR3 has 15 residues. CDR1 SNHLY and CDR2 FYNNEI come from the germline V gene. The J segment lost 6 bases and the V segment lost 4 bases, leaving 11 bases of the junction unmatched. CDR3 coding DNA: TGTGCCAGCAGTGCCCCAATAGGACAGGCTGATGGCTACACCTTC. The encoded protein is CASSAPIGQADGYTF.

The chain uses TRBV11-2 and TRBJ2-7; 9 nucleotides align to TRBD2. This CDR3 region has 14 residues. Germline CDR1 and CDR2: SGHAT and FQNNGV. Trimming took 5 bases from V and 3 from J; bases not matched to a gene: 5. CDR3 in DNA: TGTGCCAGCAGCCCCGGACTAGCGAGCTACGAGCAGTACTTC. Protein: CASSPGLASYEQYF.

The chain links TRBV30 to TRBJ1-3; D is unresolved. The CDR3 totals 13 residues. V lost 1 base and J lost 6, with 10 bases in between. Per germline, CDR1 GTSNPN and CDR2 SVGIG (reference sequence). The CDR3, as DNA: TGTGCCTGGAGTGGCGGTAAAGCAAACACCATATATTTT. Protein sequence: CAWSGGKANTIYF.

The genes are TRBV14 and TRBJ1-1; tentatively, D is TRBD1 (6 bases). The CDR3 is made up of 13 amino acids. Trimming stripped 0 bases from V and 8 bases from J, with 10 bases between. From germline, CDR1 is SGHDN and CDR2 FVKESK. CDR3 sequence: CASSQDMQGEAFF. The CDR3 nucleotides read TGTGCCAGCAGCCAAGACATGCAGGGGGAAGCTTTCTTT.

This chain joins TRBV28 and TRBJ2-7; the match to TRBD1 covers 7 bases. Per the germline V gene, CDR1 is MDHEN and CDR2 is SYDVKM. The J segment lost 2 bases and the V segment lost 6 bases, leaving 10 bases of the junction unmatched. The length of the CDR3 is 15 residues. Written as DNA, the CDR3 is TGTGCCAGCAGCCTCGGGAACAGGGGACCCTACGAGCAGTACTTC. It translates to CASSLGNRGPYEQYF.

The V gene is TRBV28, the J gene TRBJ1-2; perhaps TRBD1 as D (6 bases). This CDR3 contains 11 residues. Trimming pared 7 bases from V and 8 bases from J, leaving 11 bases between. In germline, CDR1 is MDHEN, CDR2 SYDVKM. The CDR3 DNA reads TGTGCCAGCACCGGACAGCTGGGCTACACCTTC. It is translated as CASTGQLGYTF.

The rearrangement joins TRBV10-1 to TRBJ1-1; TRBD1 aligns across 7 bases. V was clipped by 6 bases and J by 0 bases; unmatched bases: 1. Germline V CDR1 and CDR2: WNHNN, SYGVQD (reference sequence). The CDR3 is 13 amino acids. DNA for the CDR3: TGCGCCAGCAGGGGACAGATGAACACTGAAGCTTTCTTT. Translated: CASRGQMNTEAFF.

The chain combines TRBV7-8 with TRBJ1-1, with D perhaps TRBD1 (6 bases). V was trimmed by 1 base and J by 3 bases, leaving 9 bases between them. Germline CDR1 and CDR2: SGHVS and FQNEAQ. The CDR3 is made up of 14 amino acids. The CDR3, as DNA: TGTGCCAGCAGCTTAGGGGCAGGGGACACTGAAGCTTTCTTT. This sequence encodes CASSLGAGDTEAFF.

The chain joins TRBV20-1 to TRBJ1-1; D may be TRBD1 (5 bases). Germline V gives CDR1 DFQATT, CDR2 SNEGSKA (reference sequence). CDR3 length equals 10 residues. The CDR3 loop reads CRGVNTEAFF. The DNA for the CDR3 is TGCCGGGGGGTGAACACTGAAGCTTTCTTT.

The V and J genes are TRBV7-2 and TRBJ2-3; no clear D gene. The V gene's germline CDR1 is SGHTA and CDR2 FQGNSA. Trimming stripped 3 bases from V and 0 bases from J, with 7 bases between. CDR3 length: 14 amino acids. Here the CDR3 reads CASSFGWSTDTQYF. The CDR3 bases are TGTGCCAGCAGCTTTGGCTGGAGCACAGATACGCAGTATTTT.

This clone was detected once. The gene calls are TRBV29-1 and TRBJ1-3, with a tentative D call TRBD1 (6 bases). The CDR3 has 14 amino acids. Germline loops: CDR1 SQVTM, CDR2 ANQGSEA. The CDR3 is CRPRHGGPGNTIYF. DNA for the CDR3: TGCAGGCCCCGACACGGGGGGCCTGGAAACACCATATATTTT.

The V gene is TRBV10-3, the J gene TRBJ1-2, with 8 bases fitting TRBD1. Germline values: CDR1 ENHRY, CDR2 SYGVKD. With 11 bases clipped from V and 4 bases from J, the junction kept 3 bases outside the gene matches. The CDR3 loop spans 11 amino acids. The CDR3, as DNA: TGTGCCGTGGGGACAGGCTATGGCTACACCTTC. Translated, it gives CAVGTGYGYTF.

A few counts support this clone. The rearrangement links TRBV6-5 to TRBJ2-1, with 10 bases matching TRBD2. The CDR3 has 15 residues. The V segment lost 0 bases and the J segment 6 bases; nucleotides outside the gene matches: 2. The germline gives CDR1 MNHEY, CDR2 SVGAGI. CDR3 coding DNA: TGTGCCAGCAGTTACTCGAGCGGGGGGGCCAATGAGCAGTTCTTC. This sequence encodes CASSYSSGGANEQFF.